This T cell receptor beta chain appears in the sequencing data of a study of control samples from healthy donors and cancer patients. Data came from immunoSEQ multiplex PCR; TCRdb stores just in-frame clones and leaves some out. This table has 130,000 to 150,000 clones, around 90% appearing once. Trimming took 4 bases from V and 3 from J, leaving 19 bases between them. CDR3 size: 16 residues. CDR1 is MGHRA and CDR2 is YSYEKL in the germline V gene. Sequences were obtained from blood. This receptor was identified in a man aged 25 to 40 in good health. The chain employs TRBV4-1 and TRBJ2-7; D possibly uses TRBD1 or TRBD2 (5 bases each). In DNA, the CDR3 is TGCGCCAGCAGCCTTACTCCGGGACCCCGGGACTACGAGCAGTACTTC. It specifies CASSLTPGPRDYEQYF.